This entry features one T cell receptor beta chain sequence. This sample is part of a study of cytomegalovirus exposure and HLA in healthy donors. Germline-derived CDR1 and CDR2 are ENHRY and SYGVKD. The CDR3 spans 17 residues. Donors showed nominal health when sampled, although they likely had unrecorded immune exposures. Use of 60 Vbeta and 13 Jbeta primers characterized the PCR. Sequenced by immunoSEQ multiplex PCR; TCRdb stores in-frame clones only, minus some. Seen here are some 130,000 clones, more than 65% observed once, and the top ten hold approximately 2.6%. This chain joins TRBV10-3 and TRBJ2-7, with TRBD1 matching over 7 bases. Sequencing input: PBMCs. This TCR came from a middle-aged man in good health and CMV-seronegative. The CDR3 loop reads CALTLPPDRVSRYEQYF. The CDR3 DNA follows: TGTGCTCTTACCCTCCCCCCTGACAGGGTCTCGAGGTACGAGCAGTACTTC.